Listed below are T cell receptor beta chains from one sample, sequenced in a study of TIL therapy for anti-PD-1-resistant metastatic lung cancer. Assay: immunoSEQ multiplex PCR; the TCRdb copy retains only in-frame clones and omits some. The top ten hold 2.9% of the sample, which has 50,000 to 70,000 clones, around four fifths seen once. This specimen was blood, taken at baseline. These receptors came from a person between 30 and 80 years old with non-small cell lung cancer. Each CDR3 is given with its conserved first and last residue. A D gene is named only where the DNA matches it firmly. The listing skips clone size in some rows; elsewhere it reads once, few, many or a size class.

TGTGCCACCACTATCCCAGGGAGGACTGAAGCTTTCTTT | CATTIPGRTEAFF | TRBJ1-1 | TRBV6-5 | once | -
TGTGCCAGCAGCTTAGGGGTGGGGTCCCGACCCCTCCACTTT | CASSLGVGSRPLHF | TRBJ1-6 | TRBV2 | - | -
TGTGCCAGTAGTATTTTCCCCGGGGAGGGCAGCTCCTACGAGCAGTACTTC | CASSIFPGEGSSYEQYF | TRBJ2-7 | TRBV19 | - | TRBD2
TGTGCCAGCAGCCAAGAGAACAGGGTTCGGTCACCCCTCCACTTT | CASSQENRVRSPLHF | TRBJ1-6 | TRBV14 | once | -
TGTGCCAGCAGCTTAGCGGCAGGGAACCCCTACGAGCAGTACTTC | CASSLAAGNPYEQYF | TRBJ2-7 | TRBV7-9 | - | -
TGTGCCAGCAGTTGGGATCAGCCCCAGCATTTT | CASSWDQPQHF | TRBJ1-5 | TRBV28 | - | -
TGTGCCAGCAGTCGAACCCCGGGACAGGGAAACATTCAGTACTTC | CASSRTPGQGNIQYF | TRBJ2-4 | TRBV6-5 | - | TRBD1
TGTGCCAGCAGTTTTCCAGCGGGGGGTCAGTCCGAGACCCAGTACTTC | CASSFPAGGQSETQYF | TRBJ2-5 | TRBV28 | once | TRBD2
TGTGCCAGCAGCTACAGGCAGGGGGCCGGGGAGACCCAGTACTTC | CASSYRQGAGETQYF | TRBJ2-5 | TRBV5-8 | - | TRBD1
TGTGCCAGCAGCGGAGGGGGGAATAGCAATCAGCCCCAGCATTTT | CASSGGGNSNQPQHF | TRBJ1-5 | TRBV9 | few | -